The present T cell receptor (beta chain) was sequenced within a study of technical replicates of blood from several donors. Germline V gene lookup returns CDR1 LNHDA and CDR2 SQIVND (reference sequence). The CDR3 is 16 residues long. With 3 bases clipped from V and 4 bases from J, the junction kept 6 bases outside the gene matches. TCRdb keeps only in-frame clones here, not all; method: immunoSEQ multiplex PCR. The sample lists around 13,000 clones, roughly 83% occurring once. V gene TRBV19 combines with J gene TRBJ2-3, with 11 bases matching TRBD2. The sequence came from a human donor in good health. The specimen sequenced was PBMCs. CDR3 sequence (DNA): TGTGCCAGTAGTATTGCCCTAGCGGGAGGAGCAGATACGCAGTATTTT. It is translated as CASSIALAGGADTQYF.